The clone carrying this T cell receptor beta chain was counted a few times. The antigen remains undetermined. CDR3 length: 17 amino acids. V was trimmed by 2 bases and J by 0 bases, leaving 16 bases between them. Germline V CDR1 and CDR2: MNHEY, SVGAGI. These data belong to a study of blood T cells in healthy people across ages. Study outcomes and limitations: The study could not conclusively compare naive and antigen-experienced cells, given its unsorted PBMCs.

Next came a second PCR, run for about 7 to 12 cycles, which used a sample-barcoded 5' primer along with a J-beta primer mix. TCRdb re-called the 5' RACE reads through MiXCR, storing one row per CDR3 protein. The data show approximately 1,700,000 distinct CDR3 sequences, 39% seen once. The clonotype comes from a human donor in good health. The sample consisted of blood. The chain carries TRBV6-5 and TRBJ1-2; a weak D match, TRBD1 (6 bases). The CDR3 spells CASSYGFGGGPNYGYTF. The CDR3 DNA is TGTGCCAGCAGTTACGGTTTCGGGGGCGGGCCTAACTATGGCTACACCTTC.